This T cell receptor (beta chain) was sequenced for a study of shared clonotypes between healthy human individuals. Study-wide findings and caveats: When naive CD4 clonotypes were compared across a handful of donors, about 4.8% were shared.

Of note for this clone: What it binds is not known.

Produced via immunoSEQ multiplex PCR; TCRdb's table is partial and in-frame only. The sample records millions of clones, 80% to 95% being singletons. Germline CDR1 and CDR2: WSHSY and SAAADI. V lost 0 bases and J 1 base, leaving 7 bases between the germline ends. The CDR3 runs 15 residues. The rearrangement joins TRBV10-2 to TRBJ1-5; D call uncertain. Sample: naive CD4+ T cells from PBMCs. Subset in this sample: CD45RA+ positively selected. The receptor's source is a man between 18 and 29 years old in good health. Some clones in this sample may be carry-over from other donors' samples. The CDR3: CASSESSSSNQPQHF. The CDR3 DNA follows: TGCGCCAGCAGTGAGTCATCGTCGAGCAATCAGCCCCAGCATTTT.